This T cell receptor beta chain appears in the sequencing data of a study of T-cell reconstitution after alpha-beta-depleted transplantation in children. The CDR3 runs 13 residues. From germline, CDR1 is SEHNR and CDR2 FQNEAQ (reference sequence). For this clonotype: The junction differs from germline at one of its ends, possibly a read error.

Preparation of the TCRbeta library involved a method that used unique molecular identifiers. TCRdb re-called the PCR reads with MiXCR, one entry per CDR3 protein. The table lists about 640,000 distinct CDR3 sequences, approximately 15% of them singletons, with about 1.1% in the top ten. J is TRBJ1-2 and V is TRBV7-9, with a tentative D call TRBD1 (5 bases). The sequenced sample was PBMCs from the stem cell graft donor, obtained from the stem cell graft. This clonotype originated in a human donor who donated a stem cell graft to a child with acute myeloid leukemia. The CDR3 nucleotides are TGTGCCAGCAGCTTAGGGCTGACGGACAACGCGTATTTC. Translated, it gives CASSLGLTDNAYF.